This TCR beta chain is drawn from a study of cytomegalovirus exposure and HLA in healthy donors. The wider study: Earlier, 100 million to 130 million unique TCR beta sequences were recovered from 170 million or so T cells by an analysis.

The study ran its PCR with 60 Vbeta and 13 Jbeta primers. This table comes from immunoSEQ multiplex PCR, and its TCRdb copy is limited to in-frame clones, with some not included. Among fewer than 150,000 clones listed, 73% were seen once. The CDR3 has 16 amino acids. Trimming took off 1 base at V and 1 base at J, with 13 bases between the two ends. Germline lookup yields CDR1 LGHNA and CDR2 YNFKEQ. The gene calls are TRBV4-2 and TRBJ1-1; the D gene is possibly TRBD1 (5 bases). The source of this sequence is a woman aged 40 to 55 in good health and CMV-seronegative. Sample: PBMCs. CDR3 region: CASSQGGGASNTEAFF. The DNA of the CDR3 is TGTGCCAGCAGCCAAGGGGGCGGGGCGTCGAACACTGAAGCTTTCTTT.